This entry lists 2 T cell receptor beta chains sequenced from one sample in a study of T cell changes during pregnancy in multiple sclerosis. The repertoire was sequenced with immunoSEQ multiplex PCR; TCRdb's copy has only in-frame clones and lacks some. This sample carries about 36,000 clones, roughly 90% of them seen once, and the ten largest clones take over 9%. The sequences come from CD8+ T cells from peripheral blood mononuclear cells, collected in the third trimester of pregnancy. Source of these receptors: a female donor with multiple sclerosis, enrolled in a pregnancy study.

This chain joins TRBV4-3 and TRBJ1-1, with D tentatively TRBD1 (5 bases). From germline, CDR1 is LGHNA and CDR2 YSLEER. The CDR3 is 14 amino acids. The V end was cut by 4 bases, the J end by 2 bases, with 11 bases between. DNA of the CDR3: TGCGCCAGCAGCCCCACGACAGATAACACTGAAGCTTTCTTT. It yields the protein CASSPTTDNTEAFF.

V gene TRBV2 combines with J gene TRBJ2-7; D uncertain. V lost 0 bases and J 1 base, leaving 7 bases between the germline ends. Germline V lookup: CDR1 SNHLY, CDR2 FYNNEI. The CDR3 loop spans 14 amino acids. CDR3: CASSEARFSYEQYF. The CDR3 nucleotides read TGTGCCAGCAGTGAAGCCCGTTTTTCCTACGAGCAGTACTTC.